A selection of T cell receptor beta chains follows, all from one sample in a study of cytomegalovirus exposure and HLA in healthy donors. Produced via immunoSEQ multiplex PCR; TCRdb's table is partial and in-frame only. The data contain around 150,000 clones, approximately 90% of them singletons. Source material: PBMCs. All receptors come from a man aged 18 to 30 in good health and CMV-seronegative. Each CDR3 is given with its conserved first and last residue. The order of the fields is V gene, D gene, CDR3 length, clone size, J gene, CDR3 protein, CDR3 DNA. A D gene is named only where the DNA matches it firmly. The size field is filled for only some rows; it gives once, few, many or a size class.

V gene: TRBV5-1
D gene: .
CDR3 length: 14
clone size: .
J gene: TRBJ1-5
CDR3 protein: CASSLGLGGQPQHF
CDR3 DNA: TGCGCCAGCAGCTTAGGACTGGGCGGGCAGCCCCAGCATTTT

V gene: TRBV7-8
D gene: .
CDR3 length: 16
clone size: .
J gene: TRBJ2-3
CDR3 protein: CASSSLGSGSTDTQYF
CDR3 DNA: TGTGCCAGCAGCTCCCTCGGTAGCGGTAGCACAGATACGCAGTATTTT

V gene: TRBV5-5
D gene: TRBD1
CDR3 length: 15
clone size: .
J gene: TRBJ2-2
CDR3 protein: CASSSTGGASGELFF
CDR3 DNA: TGTGCCAGCAGCTCGACAGGGGGCGCGTCCGGGGAGCTGTTTTTT

V gene: TRBV4-2
D gene: TRBD2
CDR3 length: 19
clone size: .
J gene: TRBJ2-1
CDR3 protein: CASSQAGLAGYSSPDEQFF
CDR3 DNA: TGTGCCAGCAGCCAAGCTGGACTAGCGGGATACAGTAGTCCGGATGAGCAGTTCTTC

V gene: TRBV28
D gene: TRBD1
CDR3 length: 13
clone size: few
J gene: TRBJ1-2
CDR3 protein: CASSRGQNYGYTF
CDR3 DNA: TGTGCCAGCAGTCGGGGACAGAACTATGGCTACACCTTC

V gene: TRBV5-6
D gene: .
CDR3 length: 16
clone size: .
J gene: TRBJ2-6
CDR3 protein: CASSALLGSGANVLTF
CDR3 DNA: TGTGCCAGCAGCGCCCTACTAGGCTCTGGGGCCAACGTCCTGACTTTC

V gene: TRBV4-1
D gene: .
CDR3 length: 14
clone size: many
J gene: TRBJ1-1
CDR3 protein: CASSQRSRPYQAFF
CDR3 DNA: TGCGCCAGCAGCCAGAGGTCACGACCATACCAAGCTTTCTTT

V gene: TRBV14
D gene: .
CDR3 length: 16
clone size: .
J gene: TRBJ1-2
CDR3 protein: CASSQAGYGNHYGYTF
CDR3 DNA: TGTGCCAGCAGCCAAGCGGGGTATGGGAACCACTATGGCTACACCTTC

V gene: TRBV7-2
D gene: .
CDR3 length: 16
clone size: .
J gene: TRBJ2-3
CDR3 protein: CASSYAGGSGTDTQYF
CDR3 DNA: TGTGCCAGCAGCTACGCTGGCGGGTCTGGAACAGATACGCAGTATTTT

V gene: TRBV6-7
D gene: TRBD1
CDR3 length: 18
clone size: .
J gene: TRBJ1-5
CDR3 protein: CASSYLRQTGVKSQPQHF
CDR3 DNA: TGTGCCAGCAGTTACTTGAGACAGACAGGGGTAAAGAGTCAGCCCCAGCATTTT

V gene: TRBV27
D gene: .
CDR3 length: 15
clone size: .
J gene: TRBJ1-5
CDR3 protein: CASSFKGNGNQPQHF
CDR3 DNA: TGTGCCAGCAGTTTTAAGGGGAACGGCAATCAGCCCCAGCATTTT

V gene: TRBV6-1
D gene: TRBD2
CDR3 length: 15
clone size: once
J gene: TRBJ2-5
CDR3 protein: CASKGLAGGQETQYF
CDR3 DNA: TGTGCCAGCAAAGGGCTAGCGGGGGGCCAAGAGACCCAGTACTTC

V gene: TRBV30
D gene: TRBD2
CDR3 length: 16
clone size: once
J gene: TRBJ2-5
CDR3 protein: CASTGLAGGPQETQYF
CDR3 DNA: TGTGCCTCCACGGGACTAGCGGGGGGCCCCCAAGAGACCCAGTACTTC

V gene: TRBV28
D gene: TRBD1
CDR3 length: 15
clone size: .
J gene: TRBJ2-7
CDR3 protein: CASSSGQGASYEQYF
CDR3 DNA: TGTGCCAGCAGTTCAGGACAGGGGGCGTCCTACGAGCAGTACTTC

V gene: TRBV29-1
D gene: .
CDR3 length: 13
clone size: .
J gene: TRBJ2-5
CDR3 protein: CSVDWSGQETQYF
CDR3 DNA: TGCAGCGTTGACTGGTCAGGTCAAGAGACCCAGTACTTC

V gene: TRBV7-2
D gene: TRBD1
CDR3 length: 17
clone size: .
J gene: TRBJ2-4
CDR3 protein: CASSSRTGYLAKNIQYF
CDR3 DNA: TGTGCCAGCAGCTCACGGACAGGGTACCTAGCCAAAAACATTCAGTACTTC

V gene: TRBV2
D gene: TRBD1
CDR3 length: 14
clone size: .
J gene: TRBJ1-5
CDR3 protein: CASRGRQGYQPQHF
CDR3 DNA: TGTGCCAGCAGGGGCCGACAGGGGTATCAGCCCCAGCATTTT

V gene: TRBV28
D gene: .
CDR3 length: 12
clone size: .
J gene: TRBJ1-2
CDR3 protein: CASSSSNYGYTF
CDR3 DNA: TGTGCCAGCTCCTCTTCCAACTATGGCTACACCTTC

V gene: TRBV2
D gene: TRBD1
CDR3 length: 14
clone size: .
J gene: TRBJ1-3
CDR3 protein: CASSRDRSGNTIYF
CDR3 DNA: TGTGCCAGCAGTCGGGACAGGAGTGGAAACACCATATATTTT

V gene: TRBV19
D gene: TRBD1
CDR3 length: 14
clone size: .
J gene: TRBJ2-3
CDR3 protein: CASSEAGGADTQYF
CDR3 DNA: TGTGCCAGTAGTGAAGCAGGGGGCGCAGATACGCAGTATTTT

V gene: TRBV6-1
D gene: TRBD1
CDR3 length: 13
clone size: .
J gene: TRBJ1-2
CDR3 protein: CASSERGGSGYTF
CDR3 DNA: TGTGCCAGCAGTGAACGAGGGGGCTCTGGCTACACCTTC

V gene: TRBV10-2
D gene: .
CDR3 length: 16
clone size: .
J gene: TRBJ2-3
CDR3 protein: CASSTQGLSGADTQYF
CDR3 DNA: TGCGCCAGCAGCACCCAGGGGCTGAGCGGGGCAGATACGCAGTATTTT

V gene: TRBV7-8
D gene: .
CDR3 length: 12
clone size: .
J gene: TRBJ1-1
CDR3 protein: CASSSGHTEAFF
CDR3 DNA: TGTGCCAGCAGCTCGGGACATACTGAAGCTTTCTTT

V gene: TRBV29-1
D gene: .
CDR3 length: 12
clone size: .
J gene: TRBJ2-3
CDR3 protein: CSVADGADTQYF
CDR3 DNA: TGCAGCGTTGCCGACGGGGCAGATACGCAGTATTTT

V gene: TRBV27
D gene: .
CDR3 length: 14
clone size: .
J gene: TRBJ1-4
CDR3 protein: CASSFYDRNEKLFF
CDR3 DNA: TGTGCCAGCAGTTTCTATGACAGGAATGAAAAACTGTTTTTT

V gene: TRBV28
D gene: .
CDR3 length: 12
clone size: .
J gene: TRBJ2-5
CDR3 protein: CASRMVRETQYF
CDR3 DNA: TGTGCCAGCAGGATGGTCAGGGAGACCCAGTACTTC

V gene: TRBV5-6
D gene: TRBD1
CDR3 length: 14
clone size: .
J gene: TRBJ1-1
CDR3 protein: CASSTRTGETEAFF
CDR3 DNA: TGTGCCAGCAGCACTCGGACAGGGGAGACTGAAGCTTTCTTT

V gene: TRBV5-1
D gene: TRBD2
CDR3 length: 16
clone size: .
J gene: TRBJ2-3
CDR3 protein: CASSLAVAGVGDTQYF
CDR3 DNA: TGCGCCAGCAGCTTGGCCGTAGCGGGAGTAGGAGATACGCAGTATTTT